This record concerns one T cell receptor (beta chain) sequence. Its antigen is still unknown. The PCR was carried out with 60 Vbeta primers and 13 Jbeta primers. TCRdb's table, derived via immunoSEQ multiplex PCR, lists solely in-frame clones and lacks some. The table shows around 130,000 clones, with over 8% occurring only once. The source of the sample is a study of cytomegalovirus exposure and HLA in healthy donors. Study in general: A data release that came early held tens of millions of unique TCRs from HLA-typed donors. Whole-study findings and limits: In an earlier analysis, most TCR beta V segments were productive about 87% or about 30% of the time.

Germline values: CDR1 MGHRA, CDR2 YSYEKL. The CDR3 runs 12 residues. V dropped 3 bases and J dropped 6; count of bases not matched to a gene: 2. The TCR was taken from a man aged 35 to 55 in good health and CMV-seronegative. Material: PBMCs. The chain carries TRBV4-1 and TRBJ2-7, with TRBD1 matching 7 bases. Here the CDR3 DNA reads TGCGCCAGCAGCCATACAGGGGCCGAGCAGTACTTC. Translation: CASSHTGAEQYF.